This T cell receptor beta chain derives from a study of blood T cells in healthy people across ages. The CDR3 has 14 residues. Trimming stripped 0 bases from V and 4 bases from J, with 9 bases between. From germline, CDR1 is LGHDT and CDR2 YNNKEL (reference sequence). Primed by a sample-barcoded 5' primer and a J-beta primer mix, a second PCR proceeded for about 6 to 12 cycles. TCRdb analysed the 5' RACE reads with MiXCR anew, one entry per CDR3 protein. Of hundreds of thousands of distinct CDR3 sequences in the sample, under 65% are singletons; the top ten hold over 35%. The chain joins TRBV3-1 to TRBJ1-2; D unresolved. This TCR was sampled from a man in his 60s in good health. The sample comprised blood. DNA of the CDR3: TGTGCCAGCAGCCAAGAGAGACGGGGCTATGGCTACACCTTC. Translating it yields CASSQERRGYGYTF.